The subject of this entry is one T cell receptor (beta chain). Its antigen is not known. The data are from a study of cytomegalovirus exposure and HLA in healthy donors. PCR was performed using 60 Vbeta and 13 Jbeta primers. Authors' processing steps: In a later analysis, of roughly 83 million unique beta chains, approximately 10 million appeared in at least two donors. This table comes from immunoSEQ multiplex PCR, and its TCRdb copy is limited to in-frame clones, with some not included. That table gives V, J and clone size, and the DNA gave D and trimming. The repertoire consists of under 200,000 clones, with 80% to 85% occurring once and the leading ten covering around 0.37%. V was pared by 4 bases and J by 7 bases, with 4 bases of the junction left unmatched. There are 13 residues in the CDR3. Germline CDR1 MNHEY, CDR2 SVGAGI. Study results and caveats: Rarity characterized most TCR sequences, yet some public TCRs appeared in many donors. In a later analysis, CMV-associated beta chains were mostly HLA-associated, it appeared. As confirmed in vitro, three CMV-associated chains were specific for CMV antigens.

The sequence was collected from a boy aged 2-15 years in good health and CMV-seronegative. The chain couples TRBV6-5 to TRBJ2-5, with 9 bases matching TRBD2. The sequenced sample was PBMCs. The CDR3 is CASSLGLAGTQYF. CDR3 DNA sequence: TGTGCCAGCAGTTTGGGACTAGCTGGGACCCAGTACTTC.